This TCR beta chain was captured by sequencing in a study of blood T cell repertoires in COVID-19. As for the study in general: Acute and convalescent COVID-19 samples came from the United States, Italy and Spain. The cDNA or gDNA used as material had been derived from T cells, B-cell-depleted T cells, or PBMCs.

This clone was detected only a few times. As originally analysed: The authors estimated nucleated cell counts from reference gene primer amplification. Sequencing used immunoSEQ multiplex PCR; TCRdb keeps in-frame clones, though not all of them. The V and J calls and clone size are taken from that table; D and trimming were inferred from the DNA. Altogether fewer than 55,000 clones are present, roughly four fifths being singletons, with the ten largest covering roughly 3%. Germline V gives CDR1 SGHTS, CDR2 YDEGEE. V lost 0 bases and J lost 0, with 9 bases in between. There are 15 residues in the CDR3.

The chain has TRBV5-8 and TRBJ1-2; perhaps TRBD1 as D (5 bases). This receptor was obtained from a woman aged 60-70 years with acute or convalescent COVID-19. Sequencing input: peripheral blood. CDR3 amino acids: CASSLVGRANYGYTF. The CDR3 coding sequence is TGTGCCAGCAGCTTGGTGGGCAGGGCTAACTATGGCTACACCTTC.